This entry lists 18 T cell receptor beta chains sequenced from one sample in a study of long-term antiretroviral therapy in people with HIV. With survey level as its setting, the immunoSEQ assay was v3.0. Profiled with immunoSEQ multiplex PCR; TCRdb holds only in-frame clones, not every one. Of around 29,000 clones in the sample, 85% to 95% were seen once. The sequencing here drew on unsorted PBMCs, taken 5.3 years after starting antiretroviral therapy. These receptors came from a man over 45 with HIV.

V is TRBV7-9 and J is TRBJ2-3; 7 nucleotides match TRBD2. After removal of 2 bases from V and 3 bases from J, the junction contained 2 bases not matched to a gene. Germline V lookup: CDR1 SEHNR, CDR2 FQNEAQ (reference sequence). CDR3 length: 14 amino acids. The CDR3: CASSLPGGTDTQYF. Written as DNA, the CDR3 is TGTGCCAGCAGCTTACCCGGGGGGACAGATACGCAGTATTTT.

The chain couples TRBV19 to TRBJ2-7, with 8 bases identical to TRBD2. Germline V gene lookup returns CDR1 LNHDA and CDR2 SQIVND (reference sequence). This CDR3 is built from 14 residues. V lost 1 base to trimming and J lost 3 bases; unmatched junction nucleotides: 2. The CDR3 DNA reads TGTGCCAGTAGTATAGGCGGGGGGAACTACGAGCAGTACTTC. Residues: CASSIGGGNYEQYF.

The genes are TRBV7-9 and TRBJ1-4; perhaps TRBD1 as D (6 bases). V lost 4 bases to trimming and J lost 4 bases, with 22 bases between them. Germline CDR1 reads SEHNR; CDR2 reads FQNEAQ (reference sequence). The CDR3 runs to 18 residues. This CDR3 reads CASSSNQGNFAHNEKLFF. CDR3 DNA sequence: TGTGCCAGCAGCTCCAACCAGGGGAACTTTGCCCATAATGAAAAACTGTTTTTT.

The chain uses TRBV2 and TRBJ1-2; 11 bases align to TRBD1. Germline CDR1 reads SNHLY; CDR2 reads FYNNEI. The J segment lost 7 bases and the V segment lost 4 bases, leaving 11 bases of the junction unmatched. CDR3 length: 16 amino acids. The CDR3 region has the DNA TGTGCCAGCAGTGGCGGACAGGGGGCGGGAATAAGTGGCTACACCTTC. It encodes CASSGGQGAGISGYTF. Variable domain in full (rest from reference TRBV2 and TRBJ1-2): EPEVTQTPSHQVTQMGQEVILRCVPISNHLYFYWYRQILGQKVEFLVSFYNNEISEKSEIFDDQFSVERPDGSNFTLKIRSTKLEDSAMYFCASSGGQGAGISGYTFGSGTRLTVV.

The chain links TRBV6-6 to TRBJ1-1; D ambiguous. This CDR3 spans 14 amino acids. Germline loops: CDR1 MNHNY, CDR2 SVGAGI (reference sequence). V was pared by 6 bases and J by 1 base, with 12 bases between. In nucleotides, the CDR3 is TGTGCCAGCAGCCGAACGGACGGGAACACTGAAGCTTTCTTT. It codes for CASSRTDGNTEAFF.

The rearrangement links TRBV5-1 to TRBJ2-3; D might be TRBD1 or TRBD2, each matching 5 bases. In germline, CDR1 is SGHRS, CDR2 YFSETQ. CDR3 length: 16 amino acids. The germline V and J ends were trimmed by 0 bases and 2 bases, with 13 bases remaining between them. In DNA form, the CDR3 reads TGCGCCAGCAGCTTGGACAGAGGGGTATTCACAGATACGCAGTATTTT. Amino acids: CASSLDRGVFTDTQYF.

The chain employs TRBV23-1 and TRBJ2-1; D gene unclear. TRBV23-1 is recorded as an ORF, its role being uncertain. The CDR3 consists of 17 residues. V lost 4 bases, J lost 4 bases, and 20 bases lay in between. The CDR3, as DNA: TGCGCCAGCAGTCCTACTCAAATCGAAGTTGCTTACAATGAGCAGTTCTTC. The encoded protein is CASSPTQIEVAYNEQFF.

The chain combines TRBV6-5 with TRBJ1-1, with D tentatively TRBD1 (5 bases). Germline V gives CDR1 MNHEY, CDR2 SVGAGI. CDR3 size: 13 residues. V was cut by 2 bases and J by 5 bases, with 9 bases left in between. CDR3 protein: CASSYPRGTEAFF. For the CDR3, the DNA is TGTGCCAGCAGTTACCCAAGGGGAACTGAAGCTTTCTTT.

The genes are TRBV29-1 and TRBJ2-3; the match to TRBD1 covers 8 bases. This CDR3 is 14 amino acids long. Germline CDR1 reads SQVTM; CDR2 reads ANQGSEA. With 5 bases clipped from V and 5 bases from J, the junction kept 9 bases outside the gene matches. CDR3 nucleotide sequence: TGCAGCGTTCCCGGACAGGGATTGGGAGATACGCAGTATTTT. Its translation is CSVPGQGLGDTQYF.

Here the CDR3 DNA reads TGTGCCAGCAGACTCGGGGGGGACACAGATACGCAGTATTTT. Translation gives CASRLGGDTDTQYF. The chain carries TRBV27 and TRBJ2-3, with TRBD2 matching over 8 bases. The V gene end was trimmed by 6 bases and the J gene end by 2 bases; junction bases not matched to a gene: 4. The CDR3 totals 14 residues. Germline assignment: CDR1 MNHEY and CDR2 SMNVEV (reference sequence).

The chain uses TRBV11-3 and TRBJ1-1; 7 bases are shared with TRBD1. Per germline, CDR1 SGHNT and CDR2 YENEEA. V was clipped by 5 bases and J by 4 bases; unmatched bases: 4. The CDR3 runs 13 residues. For the CDR3, the DNA is TGTGCCAGCAGCATCGACAGGGCCACTGAAGCTTTCTTT. Translating gives CASSIDRATEAFF.

The rearrangement links TRBV12-5 to TRBJ1-2; D unclear. CDR1 is LGHNT and CDR2 is FRNRAP in the germline V gene. This CDR3 region has 13 residues. V lost 3 bases to trimming and J lost 10 bases, with 15 bases between them. CDR3 sequence reads: CASGFQAGGVYTF. The CDR3 DNA reads as TGTGCTAGTGGTTTCCAGGCGGGTGGTGTCTACACCTTC.

This clone showed up just a few times. For the CDR3, the DNA is TGTGCCAGCGCCTGGGAAGGGAGCGAAGATACGCAGTATTTT. Amino acid sequence: CASAWEGSEDTQYF. This chain links TRBV21-1 with TRBJ2-3; the table calls TRBD2, which could not be checked here. TRBV21-1 is a listed pseudogene. The CDR3 consists of 14 residues.

This chain joins TRBV11-2 and TRBJ2-1, with 8 bases lining up with TRBD2. CDR3 length equals 15 residues. CDR1 and CDR2 (germline): SGHAT, FQNNGV. Trimming took 1 base from V and 10 from J; bases not matched to a gene: 9. The CDR3 region is CASSLVTGGVGEQFF. In DNA, the CDR3 is TGTGCCAGCAGCTTAGTGACGGGGGGGGTCGGAGAGCAGTTCTTC.

The chain recombines TRBV27 with TRBJ2-2; D is uncertain. The CDR3 is made up of 16 amino acids. Trimming stripped 2 bases from V and 4 bases from J, with 14 bases between. Germline V gene sequence: CDR1 MNHEY, CDR2 SMNVEV (reference sequence). The CDR3 reads CASSLQASLFTGELFF. In nucleotides, the CDR3 is TGTGCCAGCAGTTTACAAGCGAGCCTCTTCACCGGGGAGCTGTTTTTT.

The gene calls are TRBV4-3 and TRBJ2-2; possibly TRBD1 for D (6 bases). The V end lost 0 bases, the J end lost 3 bases, and 8 bases lay between the germline ends. Looked up from germline, CDR1 is LGHNA and CDR2 is YSLEER. The CDR3 has 15 residues. The CDR3 region has the DNA TGCGCCAGCAGCCAAGATAAGGGGGACACCGGGGAGCTGTTTTTT. It is translated as CASSQDKGDTGELFF.

The rearrangement joins TRBV9 to TRBJ1-1; TRBD1 is a possible D gene (5 bases). The ends were cut back, 3 bases at V and 2 bases at J, with 17 bases in the middle. The CDR3 has 16 residues. Per germline, CDR1 SGDLS and CDR2 YYNGEE. CDR3 protein: CASSGPWGGGNTEAFF. CDR3 DNA: TGTGCCAGCAGCGGCCCCTGGGGGGGAGGAAACACTGAAGCTTTCTTT.

The chain has TRBV29-1 and TRBJ1-2, with TRBD1 identical over 7 bases. Germline CDR1 and CDR2: SQVTM and ANQGSEA. V trimming: 3 bases; J trimming: 5 bases; junction bases outside the gene matches: 6. CDR3 length: 13 residues. In nucleotides, the CDR3 is TGCAGCGTTGACTCGCAGGGGGGATATGGCTACACCTTC. Translating gives CSVDSQGGYGYTF.